This TCR beta chain was profiled in a study of blood T cells in healthy people across ages (dated by TCRdb to the mid-2010s). A note on the overall study: In model experiments, template switching captured roughly one uniquely barcoded TCR beta cDNA molecule for every two T cells. To track age-related changes in TCR beta repertoire diversity, the study relied on deep sequencing normalized with unique cDNA molecular identifiers. Donors were grouped into four age groups: young (average approximately 15 years), middle-aged (roughly 37), aged (around 60) and long-lived (over 80). Donors of different ages were randomly distributed across sequencing lanes to avoid experimental bias. Two additional independent replicas of 1 million unique cDNA reads from the same blood draw were analyzed for two donors (one aged 18 to 30 and one aged 80 or older).

Trimming takes 6 bases from V and 4 bases from J, and the germline ends sit 13 bases apart. In the germline V gene, CDR1 corresponds to MNHEY and CDR2 to SVGAGI. From its cysteine to its phenylalanine, the CDR3 spans 14 amino acids. Kept here is only the CDR3 DNA, which spans 42 bases and is read in frame from base 1. The roughly 38 donors, aged 6 to 90 years, were systemically healthy Caucasian individuals from Russia. Ten milliliters of peripheral blood were drawn from each donor into EDTA-treated Vacutainer tubes. PBMCs were isolated by Ficoll-Paque density-gradient centrifugation, with at least 6.5 million obtained per sample. Trizol reagent was used to extract total RNA from PBMCs, with at least 5 micrograms per sample. For every donor, flow cytometry on a PBMC aliquot measured the percentage of naive CD45RAhigh/CD27high T cells. Library generation was performed with 5' RACE. TCRdb records Illumina HiSeq 2500 as the sequencer. The second PCR ran for roughly 7 to 12 cycles and used a J-beta primer mix along with a sample-barcoded 5' primer. A unique molecular identifier was introduced onto each TCR beta cDNA molecule by a template-switch 5' adaptor carrying 12 random nucleotides. Each sample yielded at least 3 million CDR3-containing paired-end reads. The Mint cDNA synthesis kit, primed by a TRBC-specific oligonucleotide, was used to synthesize first-strand cDNA from all RNA. All cDNA was treated with uracil-DNA glycosylase and then went through a first 18-cycle PCR with the universal primers M1SS and BC2_uni_R. The paper's processing steps were these. Normalization of each sample was performed by random selection of 1 million high-quality reads, each carrying a distinct molecular identifier. Instead of being binned into consensus sequences, reads that shared molecular identifiers were thrown out. MiTCR, set to a Q25 quality threshold and the strictest error-elimination algorithm, was used for CDR3 identification, clonotype clustering and error correction. Lower-bound total TCR beta diversity was estimated with a nonparametric unseen species model using Euler transformation. TCRdb reprocessed the public reads (quality trimming at Q25 with fastp, clone calling with MiXCR) and kept in-frame beta chains. Merged by CDR3 protein, the rows form single entries marked with the most common genes and DNA. TCRdb, rather than the study authors, made the V and J calls. The sample includes approximately 700,000 distinct CDR3 sequences, with less than 40% observed a single time. Of the sample, approximately 15% is held by the ten largest clones.

Of note for this clonotype: It lacks a known antigen. A much larger clone sits a single nucleotide away, making a read error possible.

Study-wide conclusions, independent of this receptor: Estimates of total diversity based on one million sequenced T cells were regarded as lower bounds and as underestimates. Compared with the aged group, more naive CD4+ T cells, fewer expanded clones and increased TCR diversity were shown by the long-lived group, suggesting age selection. Donor CMV infection status was unknown, potentially confounding age-related changes in expanded clonotypes. Since profiling was done on bulk unsorted PBMCs, naive and antigen-experienced compartments could not be conclusively compared. As age increased, observed TCR beta diversity per million T cells dropped in a roughly linear way, and a significant reduction was already evident by age about 40. There was a strong correlation between observed TCR beta diversity and the percentage of naive T cells measured by flow cytometry.

The receptor chain draws on TRBV6-5 and TRBJ1-5; the D gene is not confidently resolved. This clonotype originated in a woman over 75 in good health. Donor details come from another sample of the same person, matched by shared clones. Specimen: blood. The DNA reads as follows: TGTGCCAGCAGGTACGGAGGGCAGAATCAGCCCCAGCATTTT. This is translated as CASRYGGQNQPQHF.